This T cell receptor beta chain was documented in a study of human T cells and chemical hapten exposure. V lost 0 bases and J lost 2, with 13 bases in between. The CDR3 totals 16 residues. Germline V gene lookup returns CDR1 DFQATT and CDR2 SNEGSKA (reference sequence). TCRdb used MiXCR to reprocess the RACE reads, holding one entry per CDR3 protein. The table records 70,000 to 75,000 distinct CDR3 sequences, approximately 29% of them present only once. The table lists this clonotype with a few counts. Its antigen is undetermined. Time point reported: patch test 1, 2 weeks after DPC sensitization. As for treatment: therapeutic diphenylcyclopropenone sensitization with weekly scalp DPC. Study outcomes and limitations: Clustering by CDR3 similarity yielded significantly more large clusters from expanded TCRs than controls.

The genes are TRBV20-1 and TRBJ1-4, with D tentatively TRBD1 (6 bases). This material consisted of whole blood, taken in connection with sensitization to the hapten diphenylcyclopropenone (DPC). The receptor comes from a man aged 35 to 55 with alopecia areata. Some clones in this sample may be carry-over from other donors' samples. The CDR3 sequence is CSAREGRQVTNEKLFF. In DNA form, the CDR3 reads TGCAGTGCTAGAGAGGGCCGACAGGTTACTAATGAAAAACTGTTTTTT.